Each of the 11 T cell receptor beta chains below was sequenced from the same sample in a study of blood T cell repertoires in COVID-19. Clones were sequenced by immunoSEQ multiplex PCR, and TCRdb holds only the in-frame ones, with some missing. Among around 300,000 clones listed, 90% were seen once. The sequenced material came from peripheral blood. These receptors were taken from a woman between 40 and 50 years old with COVID-19, enrolled during active disease.

The V gene is TRBV7-9, the J gene TRBJ1-2, with D uncertain. In germline, CDR1 is SEHNR, CDR2 FQNEAQ (reference sequence). There are 13 residues in the CDR3. V was clipped by 5 bases and J by 6 bases, with 13 bases between them. CDR3 bases: TGTGCCAGCAGCCCCAGGAGGCAGGATGGCTACACCTTC. Translated, it gives CASSPRRQDGYTF.

The chain links TRBV4-3 to TRBJ2-7, with D possibly being TRBD2 (6 bases). V gave up 4 bases and J gave up 2 bases, with 9 bases separating them. Germline V gene sequence: CDR1 LGHNA, CDR2 YSLEER. The CDR3 is made up of 13 amino acids. The CDR3, as DNA: TGCGCCAGCAGCCTGGACTACCCCTACGAGCAGTACTTC. Translation gives CASSLDYPYEQYF.

This clone has more than one count but fewer than ten. The rearrangement links TRBV19 to TRBJ1-5; 7 bases match TRBD1. The V gene's germline CDR1 is LNHDA and CDR2 SQIVND (reference sequence). With 5 bases clipped from V and 3 bases from J, the junction kept 4 bases outside the gene matches. The CDR3 contains 14 residues. The CDR3 reads CASSLDRSNQPQHF. CDR3 coding DNA: TGTGCCAGTAGTCTGGACAGGTCCAATCAGCCCCAGCATTTT.

This clone was counted between two and nine times. The chain uses TRBV5-1 and TRBJ1-1, with D possibly being TRBD1 (6 bases). V shed 6 bases and J shed 5 bases, with 17 bases lying between them. The CDR3 spans 14 residues. The germline V gene encodes CDR1 SGHRS and CDR2 YFSETQ. The CDR3 nucleotides are TGCGCCAGCACCCGGACTGTCGGACAGACTGAAGCTTTCTTT. Translated, it gives CASTRTVGQTEAFF.

This chain connects TRBV7-6 to TRBJ2-7, with 8 bases aligning to TRBD1. Germline CDR1 reads SGHVS; CDR2 reads FNYEAQ. J was trimmed by 2 bases and V by 0 bases; bases with no gene match: 6. This CDR3 spans 16 amino acids. Here the CDR3 reads CASSLAGQGVPYEQYF. CDR3 in DNA: TGTGCCAGCAGCTTAGCAGGACAGGGAGTCCCCTACGAGCAGTACTTC. The entire variable domain, with the rest obtained from reference TRBV7-6 and TRBJ2-7, is as follows: GAGVSQSPRYKVTKRGQDVALRCDPISGHVSLYWYRQALGQGPEFLTYFNYEAQQDKSGLPNDRFSAERPEGSISTLTIQRTEQRDSAMYRCASSLAGQGVPYEQYFGPGTRLTVT.

This chain connects TRBV4-3 to TRBJ2-2; TRBD2 aligns across 8 bases. This CDR3 has 15 residues. The junction had 4 bases not matched to a gene; V was cut back by 1 base and J by 6 bases. Germline values: CDR1 LGHNA, CDR2 YSLEER. DNA for the CDR3: TGCGCCAGCAGCCAAGCCCGGGGGGGGGCCGGGGAGCTGTTTTTT. It specifies CASSQARGGAGELFF.

This rearrangement joins TRBV27 to TRBJ1-1; perhaps TRBD1 as D (6 bases). Germline CDR1 is MNHEY and CDR2 is SMNVEV (reference sequence). CDR3 length: 17 residues. Trimming removed 1 base at V and 0 bases at J, with 15 bases between. CDR3 nucleotide sequence: TGTGCCAGCAGTTTATGGGGGACACCCTTCATGAACACTGAAGCTTTCTTT. This sequence encodes CASSLWGTPFMNTEAFF.

This clone has more than one count but fewer than ten. In DNA, the CDR3 is TGTGCCAGCAGTGGTGAATCGGGACAGGCCTACAATGAGCAGTTCTTC. Translating it yields CASSGESGQAYNEQFF. The chain is built from TRBV25-1 and TRBJ2-1; 8 bases fit TRBD1. Germline V lookup: CDR1 MGHDK, CDR2 SYGVNS. The length of the CDR3 is 16 residues. V lost 4 bases to trimming and J lost 2 bases; unmatched junction nucleotides: 7.

In regard to this clone: Different DNA sequences within this sample yield the same CDR3. CDR3 residues: CASSLVGSYEQYF. CDR3 sequence (DNA): TGTGCCAGCAGTTTAGTCGGTTCCTACGAGCAGTACTTC. The chain employs TRBV27 and TRBJ2-7, with unresolved D. Trimming took off 2 bases at V and 1 base at J, with 6 bases between the two ends. CDR3 length: 13 residues. Germline CDR1 MNHEY, CDR2 SMNVEV (reference sequence).

The chain uses TRBV28 and TRBJ2-2; D is possibly TRBD2 (6 bases). V lost 3 bases to trimming and J lost 5 bases, with 7 bases between them. CDR1 is MDHEN, CDR2 SYDVKM, per germline. This CDR3 comprises 13 residues. The CDR3 sequence: CASSFRGTGELFF. The CDR3 coding sequence is TGTGCCAGCAGTTTCCGGGGGACCGGGGAGCTGTTTTTT.

V usage is TRBV9 and J usage is TRBJ1-6; D is undetermined. V gave up 5 bases and J gave up 6 bases, with 12 bases separating them. CDR1 is SGDLS and CDR2 is YYNGEE in the germline V gene. This CDR3 has 14 amino acids. In nucleotides, the CDR3 is TGTGCCAGCAGTCCGGGAACTTTTAATTCACCCCTCCACTTT. Its translation: CASSPGTFNSPLHF.